These 30 T cell receptor beta chains originate from one sample sequenced in a study of cytomegalovirus exposure and HLA in healthy donors. It was with 60 Vbeta and 13 Jbeta primers that the PCR ran. Profiled with immunoSEQ multiplex PCR; TCRdb holds only in-frame clones, not every one. The sample features around 150,000 clones, with roughly 1.3% in its top ten. The source material was PBMCs. These TCRs come from an older woman in good health and CMV-seronegative.

The gene calls are TRBV15 and TRBJ2-7; possibly TRBD1 for D (7 bases). Trimming stripped 1 base from V and 4 bases from J, with 26 bases between. The CDR3 runs to 19 residues. In germline, CDR1 is LNHNV, CDR2 YYDKDF (reference sequence). CDR3 protein: CATSRGRGEGALLPYEQYF. The CDR3 DNA sequence: TGTGCCACCAGCAGAGGGCGGGGCGAGGGGGCGCTTCTCCCGTACGAGCAGTACTTC.

This chain uses TRBV6-5 with TRBJ2-7; D is ambiguous. CDR3 length equals 14 residues. The germline gives CDR1 MNHEY, CDR2 SVGAGI. With 5 bases removed from V and 0 bases from J, the gap between germline ends came to 11 bases. CDR3 region: CASSPSDSSYEQYF. In DNA form, the CDR3 reads TGTGCCAGCAGTCCCAGCGATAGCTCCTACGAGCAGTACTTC.

The rearrangement uses TRBV7-9 and TRBJ1-2; D uncertain. V lost 2 bases, J lost 3 bases, and 10 bases lay in between. Per germline, CDR1 SEHNR and CDR2 FQNEAQ (reference sequence). This CDR3 contains 14 residues. The CDR3 spells CASSLFNSDYGYTF. As DNA, the CDR3 is TGTGCCAGCAGCTTATTCAACTCGGACTATGGCTACACCTTC.

V gene TRBV10-3 combines with J gene TRBJ2-1; TRBD2 is a possible D gene (6 bases). V was pared by 3 bases and J by 15 bases, with 15 bases between. The CDR3 extends over 12 amino acids. Germline V gene data show CDR1 as ENHRY and CDR2 as SYGVKD. The CDR3 spells CAISEASAAPFF. In DNA form, the CDR3 reads TGTGCCATCAGTGAAGCTAGCGCGGCTCCGTTCTTC.

The chain couples TRBV7-2 to TRBJ2-4; TRBD2 is a possible D gene (6 bases). The CDR3 length is 17 residues. CDR1 and CDR2 from the germline V gene are SGHTA and FQGNSA. With 4 bases removed from V and 0 bases from J, the gap between germline ends came to 16 bases. CDR3 amino acids: CASSSIAGGLAKNIQYF. CDR3 nucleotide sequence: TGTGCCAGCAGCTCGATAGCCGGAGGGTTAGCCAAAAACATTCAGTACTTC.

The chain carries TRBV7-2 and TRBJ2-3, with D unresolved. V was pared by 2 bases and J by 0 bases, with 6 bases between. Germline loops: CDR1 SGHTA, CDR2 FQGNSA. The CDR3 contains 14 residues. CDR3 loop: CASSLFVSTDTQYF. The CDR3 region has the DNA TGTGCCAGCAGCTTATTCGTCAGCACAGATACGCAGTATTTT.

The chain carries TRBV18 and TRBJ1-6; no firm D call. Germline-derived CDR1 and CDR2 are KGHSH and LQKENI. The CDR3 covers 17 residues. Trimming took off 3 bases at V and 7 bases at J, with 19 bases between the two ends. As DNA, the CDR3 is TGTGCCAGCTCACCCGGCGGGTCCGTTTCGGGGAATTCACCCCTCCACTTT. Translation gives CASSPGGSVSGNSPLHF.

The V call is TRBV11-1, the J call TRBJ1-1; weak D call: TRBD1 (5 bases). Germline V gene lookup returns CDR1 SGHAT and CDR2 FQDESV (reference sequence). The V end lost 6 bases, the J end lost 5 bases, and 19 bases lay between the germline ends. This CDR3 spans 15 amino acids. CDR3 residues: CASSRLGDGGTEAFF. The CDR3 DNA reads TGTGCCAGCAGTCGACTAGGGGACGGTGGAACTGAAGCTTTCTTT.

This chain links TRBV19 with TRBJ1-5; 10 nucleotides match TRBD1. The CDR3 consists of 16 residues. CDR1 LNHDA and CDR2 SQIVND come from the germline V gene (reference sequence). The junction had 6 bases not matched to a gene; V was cut back by 7 bases and J by 0 bases. Here the CDR3 DNA reads TGTGCCAGTATCTGGACAGGGGGGGGTAGCAATCAGCCCCAGCATTTT. It is translated as CASIWTGGGSNQPQHF.

The chain recombines TRBV6-5 with TRBJ1-6; TRBD1 is a possible D gene (6 bases). This CDR3 has 15 residues. Germline assignment: CDR1 MNHEY and CDR2 SVGAGI. V was clipped by 0 bases and J by 7 bases, with 10 bases between them. CDR3 loop: CASSYSIQGNSPLHF. In nucleotides, the CDR3 is TGTGCCAGCAGTTACTCAATACAGGGCAATTCACCCCTCCACTTT.

This sequence joins TRBV4-2 and TRBJ1-1; 9 nucleotides agree with TRBD1. Trimming cost V 3 bases and J 1 base; bases outside gene matches: 3. This CDR3 has 15 residues. CDR1 and CDR2 from the germline V gene are LGHNA and YNFKEQ. CDR3 loop: CASSQVGQGNTEAFF. The CDR3, as DNA: TGTGCCAGCAGCCAGGTGGGACAGGGGAACACTGAAGCTTTCTTT.

This chain connects TRBV5-4 to TRBJ2-1, with 8 bases that match TRBD2. The trim removed 0 bases at V and 15 bases at J, leaving 2 bases unmatched. Germline V CDR1 and CDR2: SGHNT, YYREEE (reference sequence). The CDR3 covers 11 residues. Here the CDR3 reads CASSLGLAMFF. The CDR3 DNA is TGTGCCAGCAGCTTGGGACTAGCGATGTTCTTC.

The chain recombines TRBV5-5 with TRBJ2-3; D unresolved. The CDR3 length is 13 residues. Germline V gene data show CDR1 as SGHKS and CDR2 as YYEKEE (reference sequence). V lost 4 bases to trimming and J lost 5 bases, with 11 bases between them. CDR3 sequence: CASSPASGDTQYF. CDR3 bases: TGTGCCAGCAGCCCTGCTTCGGGAGATACGCAGTATTTT.

V gene TRBV10-3 combines with J gene TRBJ1-2; TRBD1 matches at 8 bases. The J segment lost 4 bases and the V segment lost 3 bases, leaving 10 bases of the junction unmatched. The CDR3 runs 16 residues. The germline CDR1 and CDR2 sequences are ENHRY and SYGVKD. CDR3 region: CAISDLRTGRSYGYTF. The CDR3, as DNA: TGTGCCATCAGTGATCTTCGGACAGGGCGAAGCTATGGCTACACCTTC.

J is TRBJ1-5 and V is TRBV6-1, with D unclear. This CDR3 is built from 16 residues. Trimming left V 4 bases short and J 2 bases short, with 15 bases between. Germline V gives CDR1 MNHNS, CDR2 SASEGT. The CDR3: CASSARRMSGNQPQHF. In DNA form, the CDR3 reads TGTGCCAGCAGTGCCCGAAGGATGAGCGGCAATCAGCCCCAGCATTTT.

The chain couples TRBV2 to TRBJ1-5; 8 nucleotides line up with TRBD1. V was clipped by 6 bases and J by 2 bases; unmatched bases: 3. The CDR3 is made up of 14 amino acids. The V gene's germline CDR1 is SNHLY and CDR2 FYNNEI. CDR3 coding DNA: TGTGCCAGCAGCCTGGACAGGGGCAATCAGCCCCAGCATTTT. This gives the protein CASSLDRGNQPQHF.

The CDR3 DNA sequence: TGCAGCGTTGACGGACTAGCGGGAGGCCCAGATACGCAGTATTTT. Translation: CSVDGLAGGPDTQYF. The chain links TRBV29-1 to TRBJ2-3; TRBD2 matches 14 bases. Germline-derived CDR1 and CDR2 are SQVTM and ANQGSEA. The CDR3 consists of 15 residues. Trimming cost V 3 bases and J 4 bases; bases outside gene matches: 3.

CDR3 loop: CASSLLPNNEQFF. As DNA, the CDR3 is TGTGCCAGCAGCTTGTTGCCTAACAATGAGCAGTTCTTC. The chain carries TRBV5-5 and TRBJ2-1; the D is unclear. Germline V gene data show CDR1 as SGHKS and CDR2 as YYEKEE (reference sequence). Trimming shortened V by 1 base and J by 5 bases, and 7 bases separated the two germline ends. The CDR3 sequence is 13 residues long.

The V call is TRBV19, the J call TRBJ1-5; 8 positions match TRBD1. Germline CDR1 reads LNHDA; CDR2 reads SQIVND (reference sequence). With 3 bases clipped from V and 7 bases from J, the junction kept 5 bases outside the gene matches. CDR3 size: 14 residues. This CDR3 reads CASSIARGLQPQHF. CDR3 DNA: TGTGCCAGTAGTATTGCCAGGGGGCTCCAGCCCCAGCATTTT. Using reference TRBV19 and TRBJ1-5 for the parts outside the CDR3, the full variable domain is DGGITQSPKYLFRKEGQNVTLSCEQNLNHDAMYWYRQDPGQGLRLIYYSQIVNDFQKGDIAEGYSVSREKKESFPLTVTSAQKNPTAFYLCASSIARGLQPQHFGDGTRLSIL.

Here the CDR3 DNA reads TGTGCCAGTAGTATAGGGGCAGTTCAAGCTCAGCCCCAGCATTTT. Translated, it gives CASSIGAVQAQPQHF. This chain uses TRBV19 with TRBJ1-5; no clear D gene. This CDR3 comprises 15 residues. The V and J ends lost 1 base and 6 bases respectively, with 13 bases between them. From germline, CDR1 is LNHDA and CDR2 SQIVND (reference sequence). The complete variable domain, with remaining parts taken from reference TRBV19 and TRBJ1-5, reads DGGITQSPKYLFRKEGQNVTLSCEQNLNHDAMYWYRQDPGQGLRLIYYSQIVNDFQKGDIAEGYSVSREKKESFPLTVTSAQKNPTAFYLCASSIGAVQAQPQHFGDGTRLSIL.

CDR3 nucleotides: TGTGCCAGCAATCGACAGGAGGCTGAAGCTTTCTTT. This sequence encodes CASNRQEAEAFF. The chain recombines TRBV18 with TRBJ1-1; weak D call: TRBD1 (6 bases). CDR1 and CDR2 (germline): KGHSH, LQKENI. The CDR3 has 12 residues. The V end lost 8 bases, the J end lost 6 bases, and 13 bases lay between the germline ends.

The chain employs TRBV11-2 and TRBJ1-3, with unresolved D. The CDR3 spans 15 residues. Germline V gene data show CDR1 as SGHAT and CDR2 as FQNNGV. V lost 6 bases to trimming and J lost 0 bases, with 12 bases between them. CDR3 in DNA: TGTGCCAGCAGTCAAGGACTCGGCTCTGGAAACACCATATATTTT. Residues: CASSQGLGSGNTIYF.

J is TRBJ2-5 and V is TRBV7-2; TRBD1 aligns across 8 bases. The assigned J gene may be wrong: the sequence end matches TRBJ2-7 better. Per germline, CDR1 SGHTA and CDR2 FQGNSA. The CDR3 consists of 14 residues. DNA for the CDR3: TGTGCCAGCAGCCGACAGGGGTTAAACTACGAGCAGTACTTC. This gives the protein CASSRQGLNYEQYF.

CDR3 in amino acids: CASSLQGGNEQYF. The CDR3 DNA follows: TGTGCCAGCAGCTTACAGGGTGGGAACGAGCAGTACTTC. V and J are TRBV7-9 and TRBJ2-7; D is possibly TRBD1 (5 bases). This CDR3 has 13 amino acids. Germline CDR1 reads SEHNR; CDR2 reads FQNEAQ (reference sequence). V gave up 2 bases and J gave up 5 bases, with 10 bases separating them. Full variable domain (missing parts from reference TRBV7-9 and TRBJ2-7): DTGVSQNPRHKITKRGQNVTFRCDPISEHNRLYWYRQTLGQGPEFLTYFQNEAQLEKSRLLSDRFSAERPKGSFSTLEIQRTEQGDSAMYLCASSLQGGNEQYFGPGTRLTVT.

The chain combines TRBV5-6 with TRBJ1-5; a possible D gene is TRBD1 (6 bases). The CDR3 has 12 amino acids. V lost 4 bases and J 10 bases, leaving 12 bases between the germline ends. The V gene's germline CDR1 is SGHDT and CDR2 YYEEEE. The CDR3 sequence is CASSQGGGPQHF. In nucleotides, the CDR3 is TGTGCCAGCAGCCAAGGGGGGGGCCCCCAGCATTTT.

The chain employs TRBV5-1 and TRBJ1-4; D is unclear. Trimming cost V 0 bases and J 7 bases, with 13 bases left between them. CDR1 and CDR2 (germline): SGHRS, YFSETQ. This CDR3 has 15 residues. In DNA form, the CDR3 reads TGCGCCAGCAGCTTGGGAAACCTCGGAGGTGAAAAACTGTTTTTT. Protein sequence: CASSLGNLGGEKLFF.

V usage is TRBV19 and J usage is TRBJ2-2; 8 bases map to TRBD2. The V gene end was trimmed by 3 bases and the J gene end by 3 bases; junction bases not matched to a gene: 6. The CDR3 is made up of 16 amino acids. From germline, CDR1 is LNHDA and CDR2 SQIVND (reference sequence). DNA of the CDR3: TGTGCCAGTAGTATCCCACTAGCGGACTACACCGGGGAGCTGTTTTTT. It yields the protein CASSIPLADYTGELFF.

The chain couples TRBV5-1 to TRBJ2-7; 7 bases match TRBD2. The trim removed 3 bases at V and 2 bases at J, leaving 14 bases unmatched. Germline CDR1 SGHRS, CDR2 YFSETQ. This CDR3 comprises 17 residues. The CDR3 sequence is CASSSSRSGTGPYEQYF. The DNA of the CDR3 is TGCGCCAGCAGCTCCTCGAGGAGCGGGACGGGGCCCTACGAGCAGTACTTC.

The rearrangement joins TRBV6-5 to TRBJ2-5, with D perhaps matching TRBD1 (5 bases). The DNA end lines up better with TRBJ2-7; the J call may be wrong. The CDR3 length is 15 residues. CDR1 is MNHEY, CDR2 SVGAGI, per germline. CDR3 protein: CASSYQVTEAGEQYF. The DNA of the CDR3 is TGTGCCAGCAGTTACCAGGTGACAGAAGCAGGCGAGCAGTACTTC.

The rearrangement links TRBV6-1 to TRBJ2-7, with D possibly TRBD1 on 5 matching bases. The CDR3 consists of 13 residues. Germline V CDR1 and CDR2: MNHNS, SASEGT. V was pared by 4 bases and J by 6 bases, with 13 bases between. In DNA form, the CDR3 reads TGTGCCAGCAGTGGGCAGGTACAGGTCGAGCAGTACTTC. It codes for CASSGQVQVEQYF.